These T cell receptor beta chains were read from a single sample in a study of T cell responses to AZD1222 COVID-19 vaccine. Measured with immunoSEQ multiplex PCR; TCRdb has only the in-frame clones, and not every one. This table holds 180,000 or so clones, 85% to 90% found once. The sample in question was peripheral blood, obtained on day 0 of AZD1222 vaccination. The receptors stem from an adult in good health. The CDR3 runs from the conserved cysteine through the conserved F or W. Fields, in order: clone size, J gene, V gene, D gene, CDR3 DNA, CDR3 protein. A D gene is named only where the DNA matches it firmly. Clone size appears in some rows only: once, few, many, or a class for an expanded clone.

- TRBJ2-7 TRBV10-3 - TGTGCCATCAGAGGGGACGGCTCCTACGAGCAGTACTTC CAIRGDGSYEQYF
once TRBJ2-7 TRBV28 - TGTGCCAGCACCCTCAGGGGAGGGATCTACGAGCAGTACTTC CASTLRGGIYEQYF
once TRBJ1-1 TRBV19 - TGTGCCAGTAGCCCGCCGGGGTGGGGGACTGAAGCTTTCTTT CASSPPGWGTEAFF
- TRBJ1-1 TRBV6-4 - TGTGCCAGCAGTGACTCGTGGGGAACTGAAGCTTTCTTT CASSDSWGTEAFF
- TRBJ2-1 TRBV29-1 - TGCAGCGCCCGGCGTGGGGGAGATACGTCCTACAATGAGCAGTTCTTC CSARRGGDTSYNEQFF
- TRBJ2-6 TRBV30 - TGTGCCTGGAGTGTAGGGCGCTCTGGGGCCAACGTCCTGACTTTC CAWSVGRSGANVLTF
- TRBJ1-1 TRBV5-6 - TGTGCCAGCAGCTTAGGCGCGAACACTGAAGCTTTCTTT CASSLGANTEAFF
- TRBJ2-7 TRBV9 TRBD1 TGTGCCAGCAGCGTAGGGATAGGGACAGGGGTCAACGAGCAGTACTTC CASSVGIGTGVNEQYF
- TRBJ2-2 TRBV7-6 - TGTGCCAGCAGCTTAGTCCAAGGGGGAGGATCTGAGAACACCGGGGAGCTGTTTTTT CASSLVQGGGSENTGELFF
- TRBJ1-1 TRBV7-9 - TGTGCCAGCAGCTTTTCGCCGGGCCAAAGGAACCCTGAAGCTTTCTTT CASSFSPGQRNPEAFF
- TRBJ1-4 TRBV20-1 TRBD1 TGCAGTGCTAGTCACGGACAGGGGCGTGAAAAACTGTTTTTT CSASHGQGREKLFF
once TRBJ2-1 TRBV3-1/TRBV3-2 - TGTGCCAGCAGCCAAGACCCGAAGAAGAGTGAGCAGTTCTTC CASSQDPKKSEQFF
- TRBJ1-2 TRBV7-9 TRBD1 TGTGCCAGCAGCAATCCGGGACAGGGGGCCCATGGCTACACCTTC CASSNPGQGAHGYTF
- TRBJ2-5 TRBV5-1 TRBD1 TGCGCCAGCAGTTTGGGGGACAGGTACCAAGAGACCCAGTACTTC CASSLGDRYQETQYF
- TRBJ1-1 TRBV20-1 - TGCAGTGCTAGTAATGGACAGCGCAGTAAGACTGAAGCTTTCTTT CSASNGQRSKTEAFF
- TRBJ1-2 TRBV12-3/TRBV12-4 - TGTGCCAGCAGTTTAACCACAGCCCGTGGCTACACCTTC CASSLTTARGYTF
- TRBJ1-5 TRBV6-2/TRBV6-3 - TGTGCCAGCAGCTTAAGGGGAAATCAGCCCCAGCATTTT CASSLRGNQPQHF
once TRBJ2-7 TRBV23-1 - TGCGCCAGCCATCGGGAGCTGGAGCAGTACTTC CASHRELEQYF
- TRBJ2-2 TRBV12-3/TRBV12-4 - TGTGCCAGCAGTCCATCAGGGCCCAGGGAGCTGTTTTTT CASSPSGPRELFF
- TRBJ1-1 TRBV12-3/TRBV12-4 - TGTGCCAGCAGTCTTTACAAGAACACTGAAGCTTTCTTT CASSLYKNTEAFF
- TRBJ2-1 TRBV29-1 - TGCAGCGTTGAGGGTAGCTCCTACAATGAGCAGTTCTTC CSVEGSSYNEQFF
- TRBJ1-6 TRBV6-5 - TGTGCCAGCAGTCAGTACGCGGGGAGTTCACCCCTCCACTTT CASSQYAGSSPLHF
once TRBJ2-5 TRBV12-3/TRBV12-4 - TGTGCCAGCAGCCCAGACAACCAAGAGACCCAGTACTTC CASSPDNQETQYF
- TRBJ1-5 TRBV6-2/TRBV6-3 - TGTGCCAGCAGTTACGGTCGGAGTAGCAATCAGCCCCAGCATTTT CASSYGRSSNQPQHF
- TRBJ1-5 TRBV6-4 - TGTGCCAGCAAACACCGGGACGGCAATCAGCCCCAGCATTTT CASKHRDGNQPQHF
- TRBJ1-5 TRBV6-1 TRBD1 TGTGCCAGCAGTGGCCGGGACAGGGGGTGGAATCAGCCCCAGCATTTT CASSGRDRGWNQPQHF
- TRBJ1-1 TRBV5-1 TRBD1 TGCGCCAGCAGCCCCCGGGACAGGGACACTGAAGCTTTCTTT CASSPRDRDTEAFF
- TRBJ1-1 TRBV28 - TGTGCCAGCAGCCTAGATTGGGGGGGCACTGAAGCTTTCTTT CASSLDWGGTEAFF
- TRBJ1-1 TRBV6-2/TRBV6-3 - TGTGCCAGCAGTTACTCGGGATCGGGGTACCCCACTGAAGCTTTCTTT CASSYSGSGYPTEAFF
- TRBJ2-5 TRBV5-1 - TGCGCCAGCAGCAACGGACAGACCATGGAGACCCAGTACTTC CASSNGQTMETQYF
- TRBJ1-5 TRBV19 - TGTGCCAGTAGTATTTTGGCTTCAAATCAGCCCCAGCATTTT CASSILASNQPQHF
- TRBJ1-3 TRBV5-8 - TGTGCCAGCAGCTTGGCCGCTGGAAACACCATATATTTT CASSLAAGNTIYF
- TRBJ2-1 TRBV19 - TGTGCCAGTAGTATGATCCGGGGGATCTACAATGAGCAGTTCTTC CASSMIRGIYNEQFF
few TRBJ1-6 TRBV28 TRBD1 TGTGCCAGCAGTTTGGACAGGGGCGGCTCACCCCTCCACTTT CASSLDRGGSPLHF
- TRBJ1-6 TRBV5-1 TRBD1 TGCGCCAGCAGCCTATGGACAGGGGGCGTTAATTCACCCCTCCACTTT CASSLWTGGVNSPLHF
- TRBJ1-5 TRBV19 - TGTGCCAGTAGTATTCTATTCGCTGGGAGCAATCAGCCCCAGCATTTT CASSILFAGSNQPQHF
- TRBJ1-5 TRBV9 - TGTGCCAGCAGCTCCACCCCGGAGAAGCCCCAGCATTTT CASSSTPEKPQHF
- TRBJ2-5 TRBV6-2/TRBV6-3 - TGTGCCAGCAGTACGACCGGGGGCCGGGGTGGAGAGACCCAGTACTTC CASSTTGGRGGETQYF
- TRBJ2-3 TRBV29-1 - TGCAGCGCCCAGGAGGGGGAAGATACGCAGTATTTT CSAQEGEDTQYF
- TRBJ2-1 TRBV7-3 TRBD2 TGTGCCAGCAGCTTATTATCTGCGGGAGTGTACAATGAGCAGTTCTTC CASSLLSAGVYNEQFF
few TRBJ1-5 TRBV19 - TGTGCCAGTAGACCCCAATGGGGGTTAAATCAGCCCCAGCATTTT CASRPQWGLNQPQHF
- TRBJ2-3 TRBV30 - TGTGCCTGGAATCGAGGGACCACAGATACGCAGTATTTT CAWNRGTTDTQYF
- TRBJ1-6 TRBV6-4 - TGTGCCAGCAGTGACTCTTGGGGGGGGGAAGGATCACCCCTCCACTTT CASSDSWGGEGSPLHF
- TRBJ2-3 TRBV5-1 - TGCGCCAGCAGCCTGGAGGGGCGTAGCACAGATACGCAGTATTTT CASSLEGRSTDTQYF
- TRBJ1-6 TRBV7-9 TRBD1 TGTGCCAGCGCCGGCGGGGGACAGCAAAATTCACCCCTCCACTTT CASAGGGQQNSPLHF
- TRBJ1-3 TRBV2 TRBD1 TGTGCCAGCAGCGTGGACAGGGTGGTAAACACCATATATTTT CASSVDRVVNTIYF
- TRBJ1-5 TRBV6-2/TRBV6-3 - TGTGCCAGCAGTTACTCGCAAGGGATTGGTCAGCCCCAGCATTTT CASSYSQGIGQPQHF
- TRBJ2-3 TRBV7-8 TRBD1 TGTGCCAGCAGCCCCTTGACAGGGGCAGATACGCAGTATTTT CASSPLTGADTQYF
- TRBJ2-2 TRBV19 - TGTGCCAGTAGTATAGTGCGGGGCCCTACGAACACCGGGGAGCTGTTTTTT CASSIVRGPTNTGELFF
- TRBJ2-1 TRBV6-5 - TGTGCCAGCAGCCAGGTCCCCCTATACAATGAGCAGTTCTTC CASSQVPLYNEQFF
- TRBJ1-1 TRBV2 - TGTGCCAGCAACGTCTGGCCGGGCACTGAAGCTTTCTTT CASNVWPGTEAFF
- TRBJ1-2 TRBV2 - TGTGCCAGCAGTTTTTCACGCGCTCCTGGCTACACCTTC CASSFSRAPGYTF